This TCR beta chain stems from a study of cytomegalovirus exposure and HLA in healthy donors. These donors, healthy bone marrow donors, were studied. PCR employed 60 Vbeta and 13 Jbeta primers. Generated by immunoSEQ multiplex PCR, the TCRdb table keeps only in-frame clones and is missing some. The sample lists around 150,000 clones; around 90% were seen once. This clone was seen just once. Its matching antigen is unknown. Study observations and caveats: The listing of 150 to 200 TCR beta chains classed them as cytomegalovirus-associated. Researchers reportedly found TCR beta sequences accurately predicted most subjects' HLA-A and HLA-B alleles. Association of a missense DCLRE1C variant with TCR beta V- and J-gene trimming was reported in a later analysis.

This CDR3 is 15 amino acids long. V shed 0 bases and J 3 bases; nucleotides not matched to a gene: 3. Germline loops: CDR1 SGHRS, CDR2 YFSETQ. This chain joins TRBV5-1 and TRBJ2-5; TRBD2 agrees at 9 bases. The material sequenced was PBMCs. The origin of this receptor is a woman in her 30s in good health and CMV-seronegative. CDR3 nucleotide sequence: TGCGCCAGCAGCTTGGTTGTAGCGGGGGAAGAGACCCAGTACTTC. As protein: CASSLVVAGEETQYF.